In this sample, the clone carrying this T cell receptor (beta chain) turned up a few times. Here immunoSEQ multiplex PCR was the method, and the copy in TCRdb shows in-frame clones only, minus some. The data show about 140,000 clones, with about four fifths seen just once and 1.6% held by the top ten. This specimen belongs to a study of blood T cell repertoires in COVID-19. Study in general: Donors in the United States, Italy and Spain gave samples during acute or convalescent COVID-19.

The CDR3 is 16 amino acids. CDR1 is LGHNA and CDR2 is YNFKEQ in the germline V gene. The germline V and J ends were trimmed by 4 bases and 3 bases, with 17 bases remaining between them. The rearrangement joins TRBV4-2 to TRBJ2-3, with D possibly TRBD2 on 5 matching bases. The TCR originated in a human donor in a cohort sampled during active COVID-19. The material sequenced was peripheral blood. CDR3 DNA: TGTGCCAGCAGCCCCAAGAGCGGAATACAAACAGATACGCAGTATTTT. This sequence encodes CASSPKSGIQTDTQYF.